These 9 T cell receptor beta chains share one sample of origin, sequenced in a study of cytotoxic CD8 clonotypes in ibrutinib-treated CLL. Clones were read by immunoSEQ multiplex PCR, and TCRdb kept only the in-frame ones, dropping some. This sample has under 35,000 clones, with approximately 68% found just once. The specimen was PBMCs, collected after 24 months of ibrutinib treatment. The receptors shown here come from a human donor with chronic lymphocytic leukemia.

The chain carries TRBV6-6 and TRBJ2-5; D uncertain. Germline V gene data show CDR1 as MNHNY and CDR2 as SVGAGI (reference sequence). The ends were cut back, 4 bases at V and 0 bases at J, with 6 bases in the middle. CDR3 length: 13 residues. The CDR3 is CASSWTDQETQYF. In DNA, the CDR3 is TGTGCCAGCAGTTGGACGGACCAAGAGACCCAGTACTTC.

This rearrangement joins TRBV18 to TRBJ2-3; the D is unclear. The CDR3 totals 12 residues. Trimming removed 3 bases from V and 0 bases from J, with 1 base in between. Germline-derived CDR1 and CDR2 are KGHSH and LQKENI. CDR3 amino acids: CASSPSTDTQYF. In DNA, the CDR3 is TGTGCCAGCTCACCGAGCACAGATACGCAGTATTTT.

This clone came up once. This chain uses TRBV5-4 with TRBJ2-2; D gene uncertain. This CDR3 is built from 13 residues. V lost 2 bases and J lost 5, with 7 bases in between. Germline values: CDR1 SGHNT, CDR2 YYREEE (reference sequence). The CDR3 nucleotides are TGTGCCAGCAGCTTCGGTCAAACCGGGGAGCTGTTTTTT. It specifies CASSFGQTGELFF.

The gene calls are TRBV7-2 and TRBJ1-5, with no clear D. Between the trimmed V and J ends, which lost 3 bases and 0 bases, there was a span of 12 bases. Germline lookup yields CDR1 SGHTA and CDR2 FQGNSA. This CDR3 contains 16 residues. The CDR3 region has the DNA TGTGCCAGCAGCTTTGGCGGCGGAGGTAGCAATCAGCCCCAGCATTTT. This codes for CASSFGGGGSNQPQHF.

The chain couples TRBV30 to TRBJ1-2, with 7 bases matching TRBD1. The V gene end was trimmed by 3 bases and the J gene end by 7 bases; junction bases not matched to a gene: 11. The CDR3 has 14 residues. CDR1 is GTSNPN, CDR2 SVGIG, per germline (reference sequence). This CDR3 reads CAWSRLQGIFGYTF. In nucleotides, the CDR3 is TGTGCCTGGAGCCGCCTACAGGGGATATTTGGCTACACCTTC.

The V and J genes are TRBV28 and TRBJ1-5; possibly TRBD1 for D (6 bases). The CDR3 runs 14 residues. Trimming took 7 bases from V and 6 from J, leaving 16 bases between them. The germline V gene encodes CDR1 MDHEN and CDR2 SYDVKM. In DNA form, the CDR3 reads TGTGCCAGCAACCGTCCGGACAGTGTTCAGCCCCAGCATTTT. Amino acid sequence: CASNRPDSVQPQHF.

This chain uses TRBV7-3 with TRBJ2-3, with D tentatively TRBD1 (6 bases). V was pared by 5 bases and J by 0 bases, with 12 bases between. Per germline, CDR1 SGHTA and CDR2 FQGTGA. The CDR3 sequence is 15 residues long. As DNA, the CDR3 is TGTGCCAGCAGCCTCATGGGGGCTAGCACAGATACGCAGTATTTT. Translation: CASSLMGASTDTQYF.

This clone was recorded once. The rearrangement links TRBV18 to TRBJ2-2; D not resolved. This CDR3 contains 13 residues. The V gene's germline CDR1 is KGHSH and CDR2 LQKENI. V was trimmed by 5 bases and J by 4 bases, leaving 8 bases between them. The CDR3 is CASSTGPTGELFF. The CDR3 bases are TGTGCCAGCTCAACCGGGCCCACCGGGGAGCTGTTTTTT.

The chain employs TRBV15 and TRBJ1-3; maybe TRBD1 (5 bases). The CDR3 sequence is 15 residues long. The V gene lost 9 bases and the J gene lost 7 bases, with 22 bases spanning the gap. Germline V gene lookup returns CDR1 LNHNV and CDR2 YYDKDF (reference sequence). CDR3 nucleotides: TGTGCCACTAGGCCAGGGCAATCCCCGGGTAACACCATATATTTT. It is translated as CATRPGQSPGNTIYF.